The 10 T cell receptor beta chains presented below share a single source sample, sequenced in a study of blood T cells in healthy people across ages. The use of a sample-barcoded 5' primer and a J-beta primer mix characterized a second PCR of roughly 7 to 12 cycles. TCRdb re-called the 5' RACE reads through MiXCR, storing one row per CDR3 protein. The profile shows roughly 1,800,000 distinct CDR3 sequences, 40% to 55% of them singletons. Material: blood. Receptor source: a woman in her thirties or forties in good health.

This chain links TRBV11-2 with TRBJ2-5, with TRBD1 identical over 7 bases. V shed 5 bases and J 12 bases; nucleotides not matched to a gene: 12. CDR3 size: 13 residues. Germline-derived CDR1 and CDR2 are SGHAT and FQNNGV. The CDR3 reads CASSKTGVGEKYF. The CDR3 DNA reads as TGTGCCAGCAGCAAAACAGGGGTTGGGGAAAAGTACTTC. The complete variable domain, with remaining parts taken from reference TRBV11-2 and TRBJ2-5, reads EAGVAQSPRYKIIEKRQSVAFWCNPISGHATLYWYQQILGQGPKLLIQFQNNGVVDDSQLPKDRFSAERLKGVDSTLKIQPAKLEDSAVYLCASSKTGVGEKYFGPGTRLLVL.

The sample holds one count of this clonotype. The chain is built from TRBV4-1 and TRBJ2-5; either TRBD1 or TRBD2 may supply D (5 bases each). Trimming left V 1 base short and J 11 bases short, with 17 bases between. The CDR3 covers 14 residues. Germline CDR1 and CDR2: MGHRA and YSYEKL. CDR3 in amino acids: CASSQGVVGDEQYF. CDR3 coding DNA: TGCGCCAGCAGCCAAGGAGTGGTGGGGGATGAGCAGTACTTC.

The rearrangement links TRBV10-1 to TRBJ2-3; no firm D call. Trimming took off 3 bases at V and 1 base at J, with 8 bases between the two ends. The CDR3 sequence is 14 residues long. Germline-derived CDR1 and CDR2 are WNHNN and SYGVQD (reference sequence). CDR3 in amino acids: CASSDSRRTDTQYF. The DNA of the CDR3 is TGCGCCAGCAGTGATAGCCGCCGCACAGATACGCAGTATTTT.

This clonotype has more than one count but fewer than ten. The chain combines TRBV9 with TRBJ2-5, with 8 bases aligning to TRBD2. Germline-derived CDR1 and CDR2 are SGDLS and YYNGEE. J gave up 1 base and V 3 bases, and 8 bases lay outside the gene matches. This CDR3 is built from 16 residues. The CDR3 region is CASSARLAGPQETQYF. The DNA for the CDR3 is TGTGCCAGCAGCGCCCGTTTAGCGGGGCCCCAAGAGACCCAGTACTTC. Full variable domain (missing parts from reference TRBV9 and TRBJ2-5): DSGVTQTPKHLITATGQRVTLRCSPRSGDLSVYWYQQSLDQGLQFLIQYYNGEERAKGNILERFSAQQFPDLHSELNLSSLELGDSALYFCASSARLAGPQETQYFGPGTRLLVL.

This chain uses TRBV20-1 with TRBJ2-7, with a weak D call TRBD1 (6 bases). The CDR3 sequence is 11 residues long. V was cut by 3 bases and J by 12 bases, with 15 bases left in between. Germline loops: CDR1 DFQATT, CDR2 SNEGSKA (reference sequence). CDR3 bases: TGCAGTGCTAGCAATCCTCAGGGGCGGTACTTC. It codes for CSASNPQGRYF.

Turning to this clonotype: Germline is not matched at one junction end, which may reflect a read error. In DNA, the CDR3 is TGCAGTGCGAAGAAGCGGGAGGGGCTAGCCTCACCCCCCCACTTT. Its translation is CSAKKREGLASPPHF. The genes are TRBV20-1 and TRBJ1-6; D perhaps matches TRBD1 (5 bases). CDR1 DFQATT and CDR2 SNEGSKA come from the germline V gene (reference sequence). This CDR3 is built from 15 residues.

This clonotype was seen a few times. The V and J genes are TRBV20-1 and TRBJ2-7; D possibly uses TRBD1 or TRBD2 (5 bases each). The CDR3 sequence is 12 residues long. Between the trimmed V and J ends, which lost 5 bases and 9 bases, there was a span of 17 bases. CDR1 and CDR2 from the germline V gene are DFQATT and SNEGSKA (reference sequence). The DNA of the CDR3 is TGCAGTGCTCTAGGGGAGCTCCGGCGGCAGTACTTC. Encoded protein: CSALGELRRQYF.

This clonotype was counted a few times. The CDR3: CASRRGGYEQYF. The CDR3 region has the DNA TGTGCCAGCCGCAGAGGGGGCTACGAGCAGTACTTC. The genes are TRBV10-3 and TRBJ2-7, with a weak D call TRBD1 (6 bases). Germline CDR1 ENHRY, CDR2 SYGVKD. The CDR3 length is 12 residues. V lost 10 bases, J lost 3 bases, and 13 bases lay in between.

The J gene is TRBJ2-6, the V gene TRBV5-1, with 8 nucleotides matching TRBD2. J gave up 0 bases and V 4 bases, and 6 bases lay outside the gene matches. CDR1 and CDR2 (germline): SGHRS, YFSETQ. CDR3 size: 17 residues. CDR3 in DNA: TGCGCCAGCAGCCCTGGCGGGGGGCTCTCTGGGGCCAACGTCCTGACTTTC. Its protein product is CASSPGGGLSGANVLTF.

The rearrangement joins TRBV7-2 to TRBJ2-3; TRBD2 matches at 7 bases. The CDR3 is 17 residues long. V dropped 5 bases and J dropped 2; count of bases not matched to a gene: 13. Germline CDR1 SGHTA, CDR2 FQGNSA. CDR3 sequence: CASSPVGGTAPTDTQYF. The CDR3 nucleotides are TGTGCCAGCAGCCCCGTGGGGGGGACTGCTCCCACAGATACGCAGTATTTT.